Listed here is a single T cell receptor (beta chain). Its antigen is still unknown. Unmatched junction bases numbered 4, after V lost 5 bases and J lost 3 bases. This CDR3 has 14 residues. Germline V gene sequence: CDR1 SGHDN, CDR2 FVKESK. These data originate in a study of long-term antiretroviral therapy in people with HIV. Study context: Specimens dating back about a decade before the 2015 immediate-ART recommendation are the oldest included.

The run of the v3.0 immunoSEQ assay was at survey level. Data came from immunoSEQ multiplex PCR; TCRdb stores just in-frame clones and leaves some out. This sample carries under 30,000 clones, approximately 90% of them seen once, and the ten largest clones take nearly 7.5%. General study results and limits: In samples taken after ART, diversity increased but remained below transplant donor control levels. Before ART, certain clones expanded, and these dominated the repertoire at all time points.

This receptor was obtained from a man over 45 with HIV. The V and J genes are TRBV14 and TRBJ2-3; TRBD1 agrees at 8 bases. The specimen comprised unsorted PBMCs, sampled roughly 5 years before starting antiretroviral therapy. Here the CDR3 DNA reads TGTGCCAGCAGCTCTTGGACAGGGACAGATACGCAGTATTTT. This translates into CASSSWTGTDTQYF.